The 10 T cell receptor beta chains given below trace back to one sample, sequenced in a study of blood T cell repertoires in COVID-19. TCRdb's copy holds only in-frame clones and misses some; the assay was immunoSEQ multiplex PCR. Found here are over 400,000 clones, approximately 88% of them singletons; the top ten hold roughly 7.3%. Sequenced: peripheral blood. These TCRs come from a woman between 50 and 59 years old with COVID-19, enrolled during active disease.

The chain links TRBV21-1 to TRBJ1-6. TRBV21-1 represents a pseudogene. This CDR3 comprises 19 residues. The CDR3 loop reads CASSSGIHKAMFYNSPLHF. CDR3 coding DNA: TGTGCCAGCAGCTCCGGGATACACAAGGCCATGTTCTATAATTCACCCCTCCACTTT.

This chain uses TRBV27 with TRBJ1-2; D is uncertain. The V end was cut by 4 bases, the J end by 4 bases, with 10 bases between. The CDR3 totals 13 residues. Germline CDR1 is MNHEY and CDR2 is SMNVEV (reference sequence). This CDR3 is CASSSSRIYGYTF. CDR3 coding DNA: TGTGCCAGCAGTTCTAGTCGCATCTATGGCTACACCTTC.

This chain joins TRBV10-3 and TRBJ1-1; D is unclear. Deletions cut 11 bases from V and 1 base from J, with 14 bases between. The CDR3 contains 13 residues. CDR1 ENHRY and CDR2 SYGVKD come from the germline V gene. This CDR3 is CAGSYSSNTEAFF. In DNA form, the CDR3 reads TGTGCCGGAAGTTACAGTTCGAACACTGAAGCTTTCTTT.

The rearrangement uses TRBV7-6 and TRBJ2-5, with 11 bases matching TRBD2. J gave up 1 base and V 3 bases, and 1 base lay outside the gene matches. The CDR3 extends over 15 amino acids. The germline CDR1 and CDR2 sequences are SGHVS and FNYEAQ. For the CDR3, the DNA is TGTGCCAGCAGCTTTAGCGGGGGGGCCCAAGAGACCCAGTACTTC. Translated: CASSFSGGAQETQYF.

A single count supports this clone. The V gene is TRBV14, the J gene TRBJ2-2, with unresolved D. Trimming shortened V by 1 base and J by 7 bases, and 10 bases separated the two germline ends. This CDR3 spans 14 amino acids. CDR1 is SGHDN and CDR2 is FVKESK in the germline V gene. CDR3 sequence reads: CASSQVSFGGELFF. Here the CDR3 DNA reads TGTGCCAGCAGCCAAGTGAGTTTCGGCGGGGAGCTGTTTTTT.

This chain uses TRBV12-5 with TRBJ1-2, with 8 bases identical to TRBD1. J lost 1 base, V lost 5 bases, and 3 bases had no gene match. Germline V CDR1 and CDR2: LGHNT, FRNRAP. The length of the CDR3 is 14 residues. The CDR3 sequence: CASGRTGNNYGYTF. The CDR3, as DNA: TGTGCTAGTGGTAGGACAGGGAATAACTATGGCTACACCTTC.

This clone was seen at least ten times. This chain joins TRBV7-8 and TRBJ2-4; D perhaps matches TRBD2 (5 bases). V was shortened by 1 base and J by 8 bases, with 15 bases between the two germline ends. Looked up from germline, CDR1 is SGHVS and CDR2 is FQNEAQ. The CDR3 runs to 15 residues. CDR3 bases: TGTGCCAGCAGCTTAGGGCTAGCAACCCAGGACATTCAGTACTTC. Amino acid sequence: CASSLGLATQDIQYF. Complete variable domain (other parts from reference TRBV7-8 and TRBJ2-4): GAGVSQSPRYKVAKRGQDVALRCDPISGHVSLFWYQQALGQGPEFLTYFQNEAQLDKSGLPSDRFFAERPEGSVSTLKIQRTQQEDSAVYLCASSLGLATQDIQYFGAGTRLSVL.

As concerns this clone: The junction departs from the called germline gene at one end, perhaps through a read error. V and J are TRBV28 and TRBJ2-7; TRBD1 matches 9 bases. This CDR3 has 14 amino acids. Germline values: CDR1 MDHEN, CDR2 SYDVKM. CDR3 sequence: CASILRQGDYEQYF. The CDR3 DNA follows: TGTGCCAGCATTTTAAGACAGGGGGACTACGAGCAGTACTTC.

The chain joins TRBV29-1 to TRBJ1-3; D perhaps matches TRBD1 (5 bases). The V and J ends lost 6 bases and 1 base respectively, with 10 bases between them. There are 13 residues in the CDR3. The germline CDR1 and CDR2 sequences are SQVTM and ANQGSEA. The CDR3 loop is CSVMGGSGNTIYF. In DNA, the CDR3 is TGCAGCGTCATGGGGGGGTCTGGAAACACCATATATTTT.

The chain links TRBV2 to TRBJ2-7; 7 bases map to TRBD1. The V gene end was trimmed by 6 bases and the J gene end by 0 bases; junction bases not matched to a gene: 8. CDR1 SNHLY and CDR2 FYNNEI come from the germline V gene. There are 15 residues in the CDR3. The CDR3 DNA sequence: TGTGCCAGCAGGGAGCCTGACAGGGTCTCCTACGAGCAGTACTTC. This translates into CASREPDRVSYEQYF.